One sample yielded the 18 T cell receptor beta chains listed below, sequenced in a study of Tregs in tolerant kidney transplant recipients. The table came from immunoSEQ multiplex PCR; TCRdb's copy has only in-frame clones and leaves some out. The repertoire consists of 85,000 to 95,000 clones, with approximately 90% occurring once and the leading ten covering over 4%. The sample consisted of CD8+ T cells from blood. All receptors come from a human donor in good health.

The J gene is TRBJ2-3, the V gene TRBV4-2; D not certain. The CDR3 is made up of 13 amino acids. CDR1 is LGHNA and CDR2 is YNFKEQ in the germline V gene. The V and J ends lost 1 base and 4 bases respectively, with 6 bases between them. The CDR3 region is CASSQGAADTQYF. The DNA of the CDR3 is TGTGCCAGCAGCCAAGGGGCCGCAGATACGCAGTATTTT.

This clone is medium-sized in the sample. DNA for the CDR3: TGTGCCAGCATCGACTCCGGGCCGAACACTGAAGCTTTCTTT. This gives the protein CASIDSGPNTEAFF. The V gene is TRBV7-9, the J gene TRBJ1-1; D uncertain. The germline V and J ends were trimmed by 7 bases and 1 base, with 13 bases remaining between them. This CDR3 contains 14 residues. Germline-derived CDR1 and CDR2 are SEHNR and FQNEAQ (reference sequence).

The J gene is TRBJ2-1, the V gene TRBV29-1; D assignment may be TRBD1 or TRBD2 (6 bases each). This CDR3 has 12 amino acids. Deletions cut 6 bases from V and 6 bases from J, with 12 bases between. From germline, CDR1 is SQVTM and CDR2 ANQGSEA. DNA for the CDR3: TGCAGCGTGTGGGGGGCCTTCAATGAGCAGTTCTTC. It is translated as CSVWGAFNEQFF.

This rearrangement joins TRBV10-1 to TRBJ2-7, with TRBD1 matching 9 bases. The germline V gene has CDR1 WNHNN and CDR2 SYGVQD (reference sequence). This CDR3 contains 15 residues. Germline trimming cut 6 bases from V and 3 bases from J; bases unmatched to any gene: 9. The CDR3 region has the DNA TGCGCCAGCAGCGATTGGGGACAGGGATTCTACGAGCAGTACTTC. It specifies CASSDWGQGFYEQYF.

This chain connects TRBV29-1 to TRBJ2-3; 10 bases align to TRBD1. Per germline, CDR1 SQVTM and CDR2 ANQGSEA. The CDR3 runs to 17 residues. With 3 bases clipped from V and 3 bases from J, the junction kept 12 bases outside the gene matches. The CDR3 nucleotides are TGCAGCGTTGATAGCCCCGGGACAGGGGAGCTTACAGATACGCAGTATTTT. This sequence encodes CSVDSPGTGELTDTQYF.

The V call is TRBV6-1, the J call TRBJ1-3, with unresolved D. The CDR3 contains 15 residues. Germline lookup yields CDR1 MNHNS and CDR2 SASEGT. The V end was cut by 4 bases, the J end by 0 bases, with 10 bases between. The CDR3 region is CASSVDASSGNTIYF. The CDR3 DNA is TGTGCCAGCAGTGTCGACGCCAGCTCTGGAAACACCATATATTTT.

The chain joins TRBV6-5 to TRBJ1-5; unclear D gene. The germline V gene has CDR1 MNHEY and CDR2 SVGAGI. CDR3 length: 15 amino acids. Trimming took off 4 bases at V and 1 base at J, with 11 bases between the two ends. CDR3 sequence reads: CASSFTVGSNQPQHF. For the CDR3, the DNA is TGTGCCAGCAGTTTCACGGTTGGCAGCAATCAGCCCCAGCATTTT.

CDR3 sequence: CASSLEYSGSYEQYF. The CDR3 bases are TGTGCCAGCAGCTTAGAATATAGCGGGAGCTACGAGCAGTACTTC. The chain links TRBV11-2 to TRBJ2-7, with TRBD2 identical over 9 bases. Trimming at V came to 0 bases and at J to 3 bases, leaving 3 bases not matched to a gene. Germline CDR1 and CDR2: SGHAT and FQNNGV. The CDR3 is made up of 15 amino acids.

The genes are TRBV15 and TRBJ2-2; 9 nucleotides align to TRBD2. CDR3 length equals 18 residues. The germline gives CDR1 LNHNV, CDR2 YYDKDF (reference sequence). The trim removed 0 bases at V and 1 base at J, leaving 6 bases unmatched. This CDR3 is CATSREGAGGQNTGELFF. The DNA for the CDR3 is TGTGCCACCAGCAGAGAAGGAGCGGGAGGCCAGAACACCGGGGAGCTGTTTTTT.

The rearrangement uses TRBV4-1 and TRBJ1-5; D is unresolved. CDR3 length equals 14 residues. V was clipped by 4 bases and J by 4 bases, with 11 bases between them. The germline V gene encodes CDR1 MGHRA and CDR2 YSYEKL. CDR3 region: CASSPAASNQPQHF. For the CDR3, the DNA is TGCGCCAGCAGCCCTGCCGCCTCAAATCAGCCCCAGCATTTT.

This clone was seen just once. The V and J genes are TRBV27 and TRBJ2-2, with 8 bases aligning to TRBD1. The trim removed 7 bases at V and 6 bases at J, leaving 4 bases unmatched. CDR3 length equals 13 residues. The germline CDR1 and CDR2 sequences are MNHEY and SMNVEV (reference sequence). In DNA, the CDR3 is TGTGCCAGCACAGGGGGCGCTCCCGGGGAGCTGTTTTTT. Translated, it gives CASTGGAPGELFF.

V usage is TRBV19 and J usage is TRBJ2-3; D uncertain. The CDR3 extends over 12 amino acids. Germline CDR1 is LNHDA and CDR2 is SQIVND (reference sequence). Trimming stripped 3 bases from V and 10 bases from J, with 11 bases between. The CDR3 sequence is CASSIPTGSQYF. The CDR3 DNA is TGTGCCAGTAGTATCCCTACCGGATCGCAGTATTTT.

The J gene is TRBJ2-7, the V gene TRBV6-1; 8 nucleotides align to TRBD2. Germline CDR1 and CDR2: MNHNS and SASEGT. Trimming removed 10 bases from V and 2 bases from J; junction bases left unmatched: 13. This CDR3 spans 15 amino acids. The CDR3: CATREEREIPYEQYF. Written as DNA, the CDR3 is TGTGCCACACGTGAGGAGCGGGAGATCCCCTACGAGCAGTACTTC.

V gene TRBV10-1 combines with J gene TRBJ2-1; D perhaps matches TRBD2 (5 bases). The V end was cut by 3 bases, the J end by 5 bases, with 14 bases between. In germline, CDR1 is WNHNN, CDR2 SYGVQD (reference sequence). This CDR3 contains 15 residues. CDR3 in DNA: TGCGCCAGCAGTGACCTAGCAAGCTGGGACAATGAGCAGTTCTTC. It specifies CASSDLASWDNEQFF.

The J gene is TRBJ2-1, the V gene TRBV13; D possibly corresponds to TRBD2 (6 bases). The length of the CDR3 is 14 residues. Germline values: CDR1 PRHDT, CDR2 FYEKMQ (reference sequence). Trimming cost V 0 bases and J 8 bases, with 11 bases left between them. CDR3 residues: CASSLGQGGDEQFF. CDR3 nucleotide sequence: TGTGCCAGCAGCTTAGGGCAGGGAGGAGATGAGCAGTTCTTC.

The chain combines TRBV5-6 with TRBJ2-5, with D hard to call. V was cut by 2 bases and J by 1 base, with 6 bases left in between. The germline gives CDR1 SGHDT, CDR2 YYEEEE. This CDR3 has 13 residues. The CDR3 region is CASSFGSQETQYF. The CDR3 region has the DNA TGTGCCAGCAGCTTCGGCAGCCAAGAGACCCAGTACTTC.

The rearrangement links TRBV6-5 to TRBJ2-3; D perhaps matches TRBD1 (5 bases). This CDR3 region has 15 residues. CDR1 and CDR2 from the germline V gene are MNHEY and SVGAGI. Trimming cost V 0 bases and J 6 bases, with 13 bases left between them. The CDR3 coding sequence is TGTGCCAGCAGTTACTCGACGGCAGGGTTCGATACGCAGTATTTT. Protein: CASSYSTAGFDTQYF.

J is TRBJ2-3 and V is TRBV21-1; the table's D call, TRBD1, was not checked against the DNA. TRBV21-1 is a listed pseudogene. This CDR3 region has 15 residues. The CDR3 region is CASSTIDRGTDTQYF. As DNA, the CDR3 is TGTGCCAGCAGCACAATAGACAGGGGGACGGATACGCAGTATTTT.